Listed below are T cell receptor beta chains from one sample, sequenced in a study of blood T cell repertoires in COVID-19. Clones were read by immunoSEQ multiplex PCR, and TCRdb kept only the in-frame ones, dropping some. The table has about 50,000 clones, under 85% seen once. The sample was peripheral blood. These TCRs come from an older man with active COVID-19. Each CDR3 is given with its conserved first and last residue. A D gene is named only where the DNA matches it firmly. The listing skips clone size in some rows; elsewhere it reads once, few, many or a size class.

V gene	J gene	D gene	clone size	CDR3 DNA	CDR3 protein
TRBV4-3	TRBJ1-1	TRBD1	once	TGCGCCAGCAGCCACGGAGGACAGGGGGACACTGAAGCTTTCTTT	CASSHGGQGDTEAFF
TRBV19	TRBJ2-1	TRBD1	NA	TGTGCCAGCGACAGGGGCTACTACAATGAGCAGTTCTTC	CASDRGYYNEQFF
TRBV6-2/TRBV6-3	TRBJ1-1	TRBD1	NA	TGTGCCAGCAGTTACCTTTCGACAGGGGCGATGACGAACACTGAAGCTTTCTTT	CASSYLSTGAMTNTEAFF
TRBV29-1	TRBJ1-2	NA	NA	TGCAGCGTTGACGGGACAATCTCCGGCTACACCTTC	CSVDGTISGYTF
TRBV28	TRBJ2-1	TRBD2	NA	TGTGCCAGCAGCGTAGCGGGGGGGCAATCCAATGAGCAGTTCTTC	CASSVAGGQSNEQFF
TRBV9	TRBJ2-7	NA	NA	TGTGCCAGCAGCGTAGTTCCAGGGGCTGAAAACGAGCAGTACTTC	CASSVVPGAENEQYF
TRBV6-6	TRBJ1-6	NA	NA	TGTGCCAGCAGCCACGACTCCTCCTATAATTCACCCCTCCACTTT	CASSHDSSYNSPLHF
TRBV18	TRBJ2-1	TRBD1	NA	TGTGCCAGCTCACTAATGACAGGGGAGAATCTCAATGAGCAGTTCTTC	CASSLMTGENLNEQFF
TRBV6-5	TRBJ2-3	TRBD2	NA	TGTGCCAGCGTTTTGACGGGACTAGTCACAGATACGCAGTATTTT	CASVLTGLVTDTQYF
TRBV11-3	TRBJ2-1	TRBD2	NA	TGTGCCAGCAGCTCTCAAGCGGGGGGGTCCTACAATGAGCAGTTCTTC	CASSSQAGGSYNEQFF
TRBV2	TRBJ1-2	TRBD1	NA	TGTGCCAGCAGTGCCTTCGGACAGGGTGTAGGTGGCTACACCTTC	CASSAFGQGVGGYTF
TRBV24-1	TRBJ1-2	NA	NA	TGTGCCACCAGTGATACGACCTACAGACGGGGCTACACCTTC	CATSDTTYRRGYTF
TRBV5-1	TRBJ1-4	NA	NA	TGCGCCAGCAGCTTGGCCGGTGCGCTACTTGAAAAACTGTTTTTT	CASSLAGALLEKLFF
TRBV14	TRBJ1-3	TRBD1	NA	TGTGCCAGCAGCCGAGCCGGGACAGGGGTGGCTGGAAACACCATATATTTT	CASSRAGTGVAGNTIYF
TRBV7-2	TRBJ2-7	NA	NA	TGTGCCAGCAGCTTAGACTTCCACGAGCAGTACTTC	CASSLDFHEQYF
TRBV5-4	TRBJ2-1	TRBD1	NA	TGTGCCAGCAGCTTTGACCCGGGACAGGGGGGCTATGAGCAGTTCTTC	CASSFDPGQGGYEQFF
TRBV24-1	TRBJ1-6	NA	NA	TGTGCCGCGGCTTCGGGTTCACCCCTCCACTTT	CAAASGSPLHF
TRBV11-2	TRBJ1-2	NA	few	TGTGCCAGCAGCTTAGGACAAAGAAGTGACTACACCTTC	CASSLGQRSDYTF
TRBV20-1	TRBJ2-7	TRBD1	NA	TGCAGTGCTAGTACAGGGGGGTCCTACGAGCAGTACTTC	CSASTGGSYEQYF
TRBV7-3	TRBJ1-6	NA	NA	TGTGCCAGCAGTATGCGGGACAATTCACCCCTCCACTTT	CASSMRDNSPLHF
TRBV6-1	TRBJ2-3	TRBD2	few	TGTGCCAGCAGTGCAAGACAGCGGGGGAACACAGATACGCAGTATTTT	CASSARQRGNTDTQYF
TRBV20-1	TRBJ2-7	NA	few	TGCAGTGCTAGTTACCATGGGCCCTCCAGCGGCCGATTATACGAGCAGTACTTC	CSASYHGPSSGRLYEQYF
TRBV19	TRBJ1-1	NA	few	TGTGCCAGTAGGGAAAGACAAGCGGTCACTGAAGCTTTCTTT	CASRERQAVTEAFF
TRBV9	TRBJ1-1	NA	few	TGTGCCAGCAGCGTTGGTCCGGAGCCGGGAACTGAAGCTTTCTTT	CASSVGPEPGTEAFF
TRBV9	TRBJ2-2	NA	NA	TGTGCCAGCAGCGCGATGCAGGGTACCGGGGAGCTGTTTTTT	CASSAMQGTGELFF
TRBV6-2/TRBV6-3	TRBJ1-3	TRBD1	once	TGTGCCAGCAGTGCCTGGACAGGGGGCGGAAGGAACACCATATATTTT	CASSAWTGGGRNTIYF
TRBV28	TRBJ1-1	NA	few	TGTGCCAGCAGTTTAGCGGGGGACTCCGCTGAAGCTTTCTTT	CASSLAGDSAEAFF
TRBV25-1	TRBJ1-2	TRBD1	NA	TGTGCCAGCCTGAGACCCGGGACAGGGGTTGAGGGCTACACCTTC	CASLRPGTGVEGYTF
TRBV29-1	TRBJ2-7	NA	NA	TGCAGCGTTGATAGGTGTACCGAGGAGGACGAGCAGTACTTC	CSVDRCTEEDEQYF
TRBV5-1	TRBJ1-1	NA	NA	TGCGCCAGCAGCTTGGAAGGCAGGGCCAACACTGAAGCTTTCTTT	CASSLEGRANTEAFF
TRBV5-5	TRBJ2-1	TRBD1	NA	TGTGCCAGCAGCCCACGGGTTTTTAGGGGGCTGCGGAATGAGCAGTTCTTC	CASSPRVFRGLRNEQFF
TRBV4-1	TRBJ2-1	NA	NA	TGCGCCAGCAGCCAAGATGACCTAGCATTGTACAATGAGCAGTTCTTC	CASSQDDLALYNEQFF
TRBV4-2	TRBJ2-4	TRBD2	NA	TGTGCCAGCAGCCCCAGCCTGCGGGGGGGCCGGTACTTC	CASSPSLRGGRYF
TRBV28	TRBJ2-1	NA	NA	TGTGCCAGCAGGACCCCCCGCGGGGTGAAGGGCAATGAGCAGTTCTTC	CASRTPRGVKGNEQFF
TRBV2	TRBJ2-1	TRBD1	NA	TGTGCCAGCAGTACTAGGACAGGGTACAATGAGCAGTTCTTC	CASSTRTGYNEQFF
TRBV20-1	TRBJ2-7	NA	NA	TGCAGTGCTCGGTCCGGGTTCGAGCAGTACTTC	CSARSGFEQYF
TRBV28	TRBJ1-6	NA	NA	TGTGCCATTTCAAGGGGAATACGGTCACCCCTCCACTTT	CAISRGIRSPLHF
TRBV30	TRBJ2-7	NA	NA	TGTGCCTGGAGTGGAAGACAGGACGAGCAGTACTTC	CAWSGRQDEQYF
TRBV5-4	TRBJ2-5	TRBD2	NA	TGTGCCAGCAGCTTGGAGGGACTAGCGGAGAGTTGGTACCAAGAGACCCAGTACTTC	CASSLEGLAESWYQETQYF
TRBV5-5	TRBJ1-2	NA	NA	TGTGCCAGCAGCTTGAGCGGCCGTACCGTTTATGGCTACACCTTC	CASSLSGRTVYGYTF
TRBV7-2	TRBJ2-5	TRBD2	NA	TGTGCCAGCAGCTTAGGGGCGGGGGGGCCGGAGACCCAGTACTTC	CASSLGAGGPETQYF
TRBV5-4	TRBJ2-1	NA	NA	TGTGCCAGCAGCCCACAACAGGGTTCTAATCAGTTCTTC	CASSPQQGSNQFF
TRBV10-2	TRBJ1-2	NA	NA	TGCGCCAGCAGTGTTGTTGGGAGGACGGAGCATTATGGCTACACCTTC	CASSVVGRTEHYGYTF
TRBV30	TRBJ2-7	NA	few	TGTGCCTGGGTAGCTAACTCCTACGAGCAGTACTTC	CAWVANSYEQYF